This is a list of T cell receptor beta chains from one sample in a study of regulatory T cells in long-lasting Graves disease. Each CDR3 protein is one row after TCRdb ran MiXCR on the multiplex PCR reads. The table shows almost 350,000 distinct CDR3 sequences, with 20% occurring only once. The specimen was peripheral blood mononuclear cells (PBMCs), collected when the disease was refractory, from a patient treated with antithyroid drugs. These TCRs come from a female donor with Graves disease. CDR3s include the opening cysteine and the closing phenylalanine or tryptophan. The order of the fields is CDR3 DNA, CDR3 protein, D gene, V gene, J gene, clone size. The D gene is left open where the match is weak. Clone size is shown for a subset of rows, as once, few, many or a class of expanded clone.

CDR3nt: TGCAGTGCTAGAGATTCCGGGGGCGCCGGCACCGGGGAGCTGTTTTTT; CDR3aa: CSARDSGGAGTGELFF; d_gene: NA; v_gene: TRBV20-1; j_gene: TRBJ2-2; abundance: NA
CDR3nt: TGTGCCAGCAGTAATAACTGGGAGGCAAATCAGCCCCAGCATTTT; CDR3aa: CASSNNWEANQPQHF; d_gene: NA; v_gene: TRBV6-1; j_gene: TRBJ1-5; abundance: NA
CDR3nt: TGTGCCTGGAGTAAACCGGGACAGGGTGGCTACGAGCAGTACTTC; CDR3aa: CAWSKPGQGGYEQYF; d_gene: TRBD1; v_gene: TRBV30; j_gene: TRBJ2-7; abundance: few
CDR3nt: TGTGCCAGCAGTTTAAGAGACCATAGCAATCAGCCCCAGCATTTT; CDR3aa: CASSLRDHSNQPQHF; d_gene: NA; v_gene: TRBV27; j_gene: TRBJ1-5; abundance: few
CDR3nt: TGTGCCAGCAGTTACTCGGGGACTAGCTCCTTCGAGCAGTACTTC; CDR3aa: CASSYSGTSSFEQYF; d_gene: TRBD2; v_gene: TRBV6-5; j_gene: TRBJ2-7; abundance: many
CDR3nt: TGTGCCAGCAGCGTAGCGGGGACTAGTCCCTACGAGCAGTACTTC; CDR3aa: CASSVAGTSPYEQYF; d_gene: TRBD2; v_gene: TRBV9; j_gene: TRBJ2-7; abundance: many
CDR3nt: TGTGCCAGCAGCTTAGCGGGACAGGCAACATATGGCTACACCTTC; CDR3aa: CASSLAGQATYGYTF; d_gene: TRBD1; v_gene: TRBV7-2; j_gene: TRBJ1-2; abundance: NA
CDR3nt: TGTGCCTGGACAGAAAACTATGGCTACACCTTC; CDR3aa: CAWTENYGYTF; d_gene: NA; v_gene: TRBV30; j_gene: TRBJ1-2; abundance: NA
CDR3nt: TGTGCCTGGAGTTCAGGAATTCGGAACTACGAGCAGTACTTC; CDR3aa: CAWSSGIRNYEQYF; d_gene: NA; v_gene: TRBV30; j_gene: TRBJ2-7; abundance: NA
CDR3nt: TGTGCCAGCAGTGAAGAGATGCTGATGAGCTACACCTTC; CDR3aa: CASSEEMLMSYTF; d_gene: NA; v_gene: TRBV2; j_gene: TRBJ1-2; abundance: many
CDR3nt: TGTGCCAGCAGCTTGATGTCAGGGAATGACGGTACCCAGTACTTC; CDR3aa: CASSLMSGNDGTQYF; d_gene: NA; v_gene: TRBV7-9; j_gene: TRBJ2-5; abundance: many
CDR3nt: TGTGCCAGTAGCGACAGGGGAGGAAACACCATATATTTT; CDR3aa: CASSDRGGNTIYF; d_gene: TRBD1; v_gene: TRBV19; j_gene: TRBJ1-3; abundance: many
CDR3nt: TGCGCCAGCAGCCGTGACCTCACCGGGGAGCTGTTTTTT; CDR3aa: CASSRDLTGELFF; d_gene: NA; v_gene: TRBV4-3; j_gene: TRBJ2-2; abundance: many
CDR3nt: TGTGCCAGCAGCCCTAGGGGGGGATTCACTGAAGCTTTCTTT; CDR3aa: CASSPRGGFTEAFF; d_gene: NA; v_gene: TRBV5-6; j_gene: TRBJ1-1; abundance: few
CDR3nt: TGTGCCAGCAGTCCAACAAGGGCAGGAAAGGTATTCCATGGCTACACCTTC; CDR3aa: CASSPTRAGKVFHGYTF; d_gene: NA; v_gene: TRBV12-3/TRBV12-4; j_gene: TRBJ1-2; abundance: NA
CDR3nt: TGCAGTGCTAGAGATTGGAGACAGACGAACACTGAAGCTTTCTTT; CDR3aa: CSARDWRQTNTEAFF; d_gene: NA; v_gene: TRBV20-1; j_gene: TRBJ1-1; abundance: NA
CDR3nt: TGTGCCAGCAGTCCCCGTAGAGGCCCTAATGAAAAACTGTTTTTT; CDR3aa: CASSPRRGPNEKLFF; d_gene: NA; v_gene: TRBV12-3/TRBV12-4; j_gene: TRBJ1-4; abundance: many
CDR3nt: TGTGCCAGCAGTGCAATAGGGGGTACGGACACTGAAGCTTTCTTT; CDR3aa: CASSAIGGTDTEAFF; d_gene: NA; v_gene: TRBV6-1; j_gene: TRBJ1-1; abundance: NA
CDR3nt: TGTGCCAGCTCCCTAGCCAAAAACATTCAGTACTTC; CDR3aa: CASSLAKNIQYF; d_gene: NA; v_gene: TRBV28; j_gene: TRBJ2-4; abundance: many
CDR3nt: TGCAGCGTTGGGCCCGCCTCCTATGGCTACACCTTC; CDR3aa: CSVGPASYGYTF; d_gene: NA; v_gene: TRBV29-1; j_gene: TRBJ1-2; abundance: many
CDR3nt: TGTGCCAGCATTGGCAGAATGAACACTGAAGCTTTCTTT; CDR3aa: CASIGRMNTEAFF; d_gene: NA; v_gene: TRBV6-2/TRBV6-3; j_gene: TRBJ1-1; abundance: many
CDR3nt: TGCAGCGTTGCGAGGGAATTTGGCCATGGCTACACCTTC; CDR3aa: CSVAREFGHGYTF; d_gene: NA; v_gene: TRBV29-1; j_gene: TRBJ1-2; abundance: many
CDR3nt: TGTGCCAGCAGTTACTCGATCGGGTGGAACATTCAGTACTTC; CDR3aa: CASSYSIGWNIQYF; d_gene: NA; v_gene: TRBV6-5; j_gene: TRBJ2-4; abundance: many
CDR3nt: TGCGCCAGCAGCCAAGATCGGGTGCGGGCTGGGAATCAGCCCCAGCATTTT; CDR3aa: CASSQDRVRAGNQPQHF; d_gene: NA; v_gene: TRBV4-3; j_gene: TRBJ1-5; abundance: NA
CDR3nt: TGTGCCAGCAGCTTACCTGGGACTAGCGGGGGGCCTAGGGTGACTGGTAAAAACATTCAGTACTTC; CDR3aa: CASSLPGTSGGPRVTGKNIQYF; d_gene: TRBD2; v_gene: TRBV9; j_gene: TRBJ2-4; abundance: NA
CDR3nt: TGTGCCAGCTCACCGAGAATGGATGGCTACACCTTC; CDR3aa: CASSPRMDGYTF; d_gene: NA; v_gene: TRBV18; j_gene: TRBJ1-2; abundance: many
CDR3nt: TGTGCCAGCAGTTACTGGAGCAGGGCTTCACCCCCCCACTTT; CDR3aa: CASSYWSRASPPHF; d_gene: NA; v_gene: TRBV6-5; j_gene: TRBJ1-6; abundance: NA
CDR3nt: TGTGCCAGCAGTACCTTGAGGGGGCGCTCCTACGAGCAGTACTTC; CDR3aa: CASSTLRGRSYEQYF; d_gene: TRBD1; v_gene: TRBV27; j_gene: TRBJ2-7; abundance: many
CDR3nt: TGTGCCAGCAGCCCCACAGCCAGTCCCCTCCACTTT; CDR3aa: CASSPTASPLHF; d_gene: NA; v_gene: TRBV7-2; j_gene: TRBJ1-6; abundance: many
CDR3nt: TGCAGTGCTCAGAACCCCCGGGACAGGCTTTACGAGCAGTACTTC; CDR3aa: CSAQNPRDRLYEQYF; d_gene: TRBD1; v_gene: TRBV20-1; j_gene: TRBJ2-7; abundance: few
CDR3nt: TGCGCCAGCAGCCAAGCAGGAGGCTATGGCTACACCTTC; CDR3aa: CASSQAGGYGYTF; d_gene: NA; v_gene: TRBV4-3; j_gene: TRBJ1-2; abundance: many
CDR3nt: TGCAGCGTTGAAGACATGAACACTGAAGCTTTCTTT; CDR3aa: CSVEDMNTEAFF; d_gene: NA; v_gene: TRBV29-1; j_gene: TRBJ1-1; abundance: many
CDR3nt: TGCGCCAGCAGCCAAGTGGGTTTTAATTCACCCCTCCACTTT; CDR3aa: CASSQVGFNSPLHF; d_gene: NA; v_gene: TRBV4-1; j_gene: TRBJ1-6; abundance: few
CDR3nt: TGTGCCTGGAGCCGGGGGACAGAAGGGCAGCCCCAGCATTTT; CDR3aa: CAWSRGTEGQPQHF; d_gene: TRBD1; v_gene: TRBV30; j_gene: TRBJ1-5; abundance: NA
CDR3nt: TGCAGTGCTAGAGGGGGGACAGGGGGTCTAGAGACCCAGTACTTC; CDR3aa: CSARGGTGGLETQYF; d_gene: TRBD1; v_gene: TRBV20-1; j_gene: TRBJ2-5; abundance: NA
CDR3nt: TGCAGTGCTAGAGATGGGGGGAACTATCAGCCCCAGCATTTT; CDR3aa: CSARDGGNYQPQHF; d_gene: NA; v_gene: TRBV20-1; j_gene: TRBJ1-5; abundance: few
CDR3nt: TGCGCCAGCAGTGAGTCGATTCTCCGAGCAGGGCCCACTGAAGCTTTCTTT; CDR3aa: CASSESILRAGPTEAFF; d_gene: NA; v_gene: TRBV10-2; j_gene: TRBJ1-1; abundance: few
CDR3nt: TGTGCCAGTAGTATAGATGGCGTCGGGGGGAGGACCCAGTACTTC; CDR3aa: CASSIDGVGGRTQYF; d_gene: TRBD2; v_gene: TRBV19; j_gene: TRBJ2-5; abundance: many
CDR3nt: TGTGCCAGTGCTAGCGTCCCGGTAGGGTCCTACGAGCAGTACTTC; CDR3aa: CASASVPVGSYEQYF; d_gene: NA; v_gene: TRBV28; j_gene: TRBJ2-7; abundance: many
CDR3nt: TGTGCCAGCTCACTAGGGGATACCGCCGTGGACGAGCAGTACTTC; CDR3aa: CASSLGDTAVDEQYF; d_gene: NA; v_gene: TRBV18; j_gene: TRBJ2-7; abundance: few
CDR3nt: TGTGCCAGCAGCCAGTATCCAGATACGCAGTATTTT; CDR3aa: CASSQYPDTQYF; d_gene: NA; v_gene: TRBV3-1; j_gene: TRBJ2-3; abundance: NA
CDR3nt: TGTGCCAGCAGCTTAGGACAGGTGGGGGGCCAAGAGACCCAGTACTTC; CDR3aa: CASSLGQVGGQETQYF; d_gene: NA; v_gene: TRBV7-8; j_gene: TRBJ2-5; abundance: many
CDR3nt: TGTGCCAGCTCATCACGGACAAGCCACACAGATACGCAGTATTTT; CDR3aa: CASSSRTSHTDTQYF; d_gene: NA; v_gene: TRBV18; j_gene: TRBJ2-3; abundance: NA
CDR3nt: TGTGCCACCGACAGGGGCTATAGCAATCAGCCCCAGCATTTT; CDR3aa: CATDRGYSNQPQHF; d_gene: TRBD1; v_gene: TRBV19; j_gene: TRBJ1-5; abundance: NA
CDR3nt: TGTGCCAGCAGTGAGCGGGGGGCCGGACAAGAGACCCAGTACTTC; CDR3aa: CASSERGAGQETQYF; d_gene: TRBD2; v_gene: TRBV25-1; j_gene: TRBJ2-5; abundance: few
CDR3nt: TGCGCCAGCAGCCAATTAGGACAGTTTCAGCCCCAGCATTTT; CDR3aa: CASSQLGQFQPQHF; d_gene: NA; v_gene: TRBV4-1; j_gene: TRBJ1-5; abundance: few
CDR3nt: TGTGCTAGTGGAAAACCGGGACCCTCACCCCTCCACTTT; CDR3aa: CASGKPGPSPLHF; d_gene: NA; v_gene: TRBV12-5; j_gene: TRBJ1-6; abundance: NA
CDR3nt: TGCAGCGTTGAGACAGGGGGCAGCTATGGCTACACCTTC; CDR3aa: CSVETGGSYGYTF; d_gene: TRBD1; v_gene: TRBV29-1; j_gene: TRBJ1-2; abundance: few
CDR3nt: TGCAGTGCTGTTAAGGGGGGCGATGAAAAACTGTTTTTT; CDR3aa: CSAVKGGDEKLFF; d_gene: NA; v_gene: TRBV20-1; j_gene: TRBJ1-4; abundance: few
CDR3nt: TGCAGTGCAAAGCTTCAGGGGGCAGATGTAACTGAAGCTTTCTTT; CDR3aa: CSAKLQGADVTEAFF; d_gene: TRBD1; v_gene: TRBV20-1; j_gene: TRBJ1-1; abundance: NA
CDR3nt: TGTGCCAGCAGCCCCAGGGAGGGGTCCAATCAGCCCCAGCATTTT; CDR3aa: CASSPREGSNQPQHF; d_gene: NA; v_gene: TRBV12-3/TRBV12-4; j_gene: TRBJ1-5; abundance: many